Below are 19 T cell receptor beta chains sequenced from a single sample in a study of blood T cell repertoires in COVID-19. Sequenced by immunoSEQ multiplex PCR; TCRdb stores in-frame clones only, minus some. The sample records about 140,000 clones, about four fifths being singletons. What was sequenced was peripheral blood. Every receptor here comes from a human donor in a cohort sampled during active COVID-19.

J is TRBJ2-1 and V is TRBV6-5; D is ambiguous. Trimming took 6 bases from V and 0 from J, leaving 12 bases between them. The CDR3 is made up of 15 amino acids. Germline CDR1 is MNHEY and CDR2 is SVGAGI. As DNA, the CDR3 is TGTGCCAGCAGCGACACCTTGAGCTCCTACAATGAGCAGTTCTTC. It encodes CASSDTLSSYNEQFF.

The rearrangement joins TRBV10-1 to TRBJ1-4, with unresolved D. The CDR3 runs to 11 residues. V was trimmed by 10 bases and J by 4 bases, leaving 7 bases between them. CDR1 is WNHNN and CDR2 is SYGVQD in the germline V gene (reference sequence). CDR3 residues: CATGGNEKLFF. Written as DNA, the CDR3 is TGCGCCACGGGAGGTAATGAAAAACTGTTTTTT.

The chain joins TRBV7-3 to TRBJ2-7; TRBD2 matches at 10 bases. This CDR3 has 15 residues. CDR1 and CDR2 (germline): SGHTA, FQGTGA. V lost 0 bases and J lost 6; bases outside the gene matches: 5. The CDR3 protein is CASSLTASGSIEQYF. The CDR3 nucleotides are TGTGCCAGCAGCTTAACGGCTAGCGGGAGTATCGAGCAGTACTTC.

As DNA, the CDR3 is TGTGCCAGCAGTCCCCCCTCTCGGACACGTACCTACTACGAGCAGTACTTC. Translated, it gives CASSPPSRTRTYYEQYF. The chain has TRBV28 and TRBJ2-7; possible D gene TRBD1, 5 bases. Germline CDR1 reads MDHEN; CDR2 reads SYDVKM. CDR3 size: 17 residues. Trimming stripped 5 bases from V and 3 bases from J, with 23 bases between.

J is TRBJ1-5 and V is TRBV7-2; 7 nucleotides match TRBD1. V lost 5 bases, J lost 0 bases, and 4 bases stayed unmatched. CDR1 is SGHTA, CDR2 FQGNSA, per germline. The CDR3 contains 15 residues. This chain's CDR3 is CASSPRTGSNQPQHF. CDR3 nucleotide sequence: TGTGCCAGCAGCCCCCGGACAGGTAGCAATCAGCCCCAGCATTTT.

The V and J genes are TRBV19 and TRBJ1-2; 7 bases match TRBD1. Germline V gene data show CDR1 as LNHDA and CDR2 as SQIVND (reference sequence). V was pared by 0 bases and J by 4 bases, with 5 bases of the junction left unmatched. This CDR3 is 15 amino acids long. CDR3 loop: CASSIEGTVVYGYTF. CDR3 coding DNA: TGTGCCAGTAGTATAGAGGGGACAGTAGTCTATGGCTACACCTTC. The whole variable domain, remainder taken from reference TRBV19 and TRBJ1-2, is DGGITQSPKYLFRKEGQNVTLSCEQNLNHDAMYWYRQDPGQGLRLIYYSQIVNDFQKGDIAEGYSVSREKKESFPLTVTSAQKNPTAFYLCASSIEGTVVYGYTFGSGTRLTVV.

The CDR3 loop is CASSQDRVNTGELFF. In DNA form, the CDR3 reads TGCGCCAGCAGCCAGGACAGGGTGAACACCGGGGAGCTGTTTTTT. This sequence joins TRBV4-1 and TRBJ2-2; 8 bases are shared with TRBD1. The CDR3 is made up of 15 amino acids. Germline V lookup: CDR1 MGHRA, CDR2 YSYEKL. Unmatched junction bases numbered 1, after V lost 3 bases and J lost 1 base.

The rearrangement uses TRBV11-2 and TRBJ2-7; 12 bases are shared with TRBD2. This CDR3 is 19 amino acids long. The V segment lost 0 bases and the J segment 1 base; nucleotides outside the gene matches: 10. Germline CDR1 is SGHAT and CDR2 is FQNNGV. The CDR3 DNA reads as TGTGCCAGCAGCTTAGACCCCCTCGGACTAGCGGGACCTTCCTACGAGCAGTACTTC. Protein product: CASSLDPLGLAGPSYEQYF. The full variable domain, with the rest looked up from reference TRBV11-2 and TRBJ2-7, is EAGVAQSPRYKIIEKRQSVAFWCNPISGHATLYWYQQILGQGPKLLIQFQNNGVVDDSQLPKDRFSAERLKGVDSTLKIQPAKLEDSAVYLCASSLDPLGLAGPSYEQYFGPGTRLTVT.

CDR3 protein: CAWAWLGGLGNSPLHF. CDR3 sequence (DNA): TGTGCATGGGCATGGTTGGGAGGCTTAGGAAATTCACCCCTCCACTTT. The chain uses TRBV30 and TRBJ1-6, with D unresolved. Germline CDR1 reads GTSNPN; CDR2 reads SVGIG (reference sequence). This CDR3 comprises 16 residues.

The rearrangement joins TRBV29-1 to TRBJ1-1, with D possibly being TRBD1 (6 bases). Germline V gene lookup returns CDR1 SQVTM and CDR2 ANQGSEA. This CDR3 has 12 amino acids. Trimming left V 5 bases short and J 1 base short, with 8 bases between. The CDR3 DNA reads as TGCAGCGTTACAGGGACGAACACTGAAGCTTTCTTT. This encodes CSVTGTNTEAFF.

The V gene is TRBV21-1, the J gene TRBJ2-1; the listed D gene, TRBD2, was not tested against the DNA. TRBV21-1 is an annotated pseudogene. This CDR3 region has 16 residues. CDR3 nucleotides: TGTGCCAGCAGCACCTTGAGCCGGGACTCCTACAATGAGCAGTTCTTC. Translated: CASSTLSRDSYNEQFF.

In its sample, this clone was seen a few times. The chain is built from TRBV9 and TRBJ2-3; D is undetermined. Germline-derived CDR1 and CDR2 are SGDLS and YYNGEE. Trimming cost V 2 bases and J 4 bases, with 11 bases left between them. This CDR3 spans 14 amino acids. CDR3 nucleotides: TGTGCCAGCAGCGTCAACTATGTCTCAGATACGCAGTATTTT. Translation gives CASSVNYVSDTQYF.

In nucleotides, the CDR3 is TGTGCCAGCAGTTCAAGCACTAGCGGGATGGGAGAGCAGTACTTC. Its protein product is CASSSSTSGMGEQYF. The V call is TRBV28, the J call TRBJ2-7, with 10 bases that match TRBD2. J gave up 7 bases and V 4 bases, and 10 bases lay outside the gene matches. This CDR3 region has 15 residues. Germline lookup yields CDR1 MDHEN and CDR2 SYDVKM. The full variable domain, rest sourced from reference TRBV28 and TRBJ2-7, is DVKVTQSSRYLVKRTGEKVFLECVQDMDHENMFWYRQDPGLGLRLIYFSYDVKMKEKGDIPEGYSVSREKKERFSLILESASTNQTSMYLCASSSSTSGMGEQYFGPGTRLTVT.

The CDR3 sequence is CATSDRYSGSNEQFF. The CDR3 DNA follows: TGTGCCACCAGTGATCGGTATAGCGGCAGCAATGAGCAGTTCTTC. The chain carries TRBV24-1 and TRBJ2-1; possible D gene TRBD2, 6 bases. Looked up from germline, CDR1 is KGHDR and CDR2 is SFDVKD. V was trimmed by 3 bases and J by 6 bases, leaving 14 bases between them. There are 15 residues in the CDR3.

The chain joins TRBV6-6 to TRBJ2-7; weak D call: TRBD1 (6 bases). V lost 0 bases and J 4 bases, leaving 10 bases between the germline ends. The CDR3 covers 14 residues. CDR1 MNHNY and CDR2 SVGAGI come from the germline V gene (reference sequence). CDR3 in DNA: TGTGCCAGCAGTTACTCACAGGGTAATTACGAGCAGTACTTC. Its translation: CASSYSQGNYEQYF.

V and J are TRBV11-1 and TRBJ1-6; TRBD1 might be the D (5 bases). The V and J ends lost 2 bases and 7 bases respectively, with 9 bases between them. The CDR3 totals 14 residues. The germline V gene encodes CDR1 SGHAT and CDR2 FQDESV (reference sequence). CDR3 protein: CASSLQEGNSPLHF. The CDR3 DNA is TGTGCCAGCAGCTTACAGGAGGGGAATTCACCCCTCCACTTT.

This chain links TRBV30 with TRBJ2-1, with D unresolved. CDR3 length: 11 amino acids. V lost 2 bases and J 6 bases, leaving 5 bases between the germline ends. Germline V gives CDR1 GTSNPN, CDR2 SVGIG (reference sequence). The CDR3 sequence is CAWSSGNEQFF. CDR3 bases: TGTGCCTGGAGTTCGGGCAATGAGCAGTTCTTC.

V and J are TRBV6-1 and TRBJ2-4; 15 bases map to TRBD2. With V trimmed by 2 bases and J by 0 bases, 11 bases remained unmatched. The CDR3 is 21 residues long. Per the germline V gene, CDR1 is MNHNS and CDR2 is SASEGT. This chain's CDR3 is CASSELGLAGGGGGAKNIQYF. CDR3 in DNA: TGTGCCAGCAGTGAACTCGGACTAGCGGGAGGGGGTGGGGGAGCCAAAAACATTCAGTACTTC.

The rearrangement links TRBV2 to TRBJ1-2, with 12 bases aligning to TRBD1. The CDR3 sequence is 13 residues long. Germline V CDR1 and CDR2: SNHLY, FYNNEI. The V gene end was trimmed by 7 bases and the J gene end by 10 bases; junction bases not matched to a gene: 7. This chain's CDR3 is CASIPGQGADYTF. DNA of the CDR3: TGTGCCAGCATCCCGGGACAGGGGGCTGACTACACCTTC.